Listed here are 15 T cell receptor beta chains from one sample, sequenced in a study of blood T cell repertoires in COVID-19. The protocol was immunoSEQ multiplex PCR, while the TCRdb copy is restricted to in-frame clones and leaves out a portion. The profile shows tens of thousands of clones, roughly 87% of them singletons. The material sequenced was peripheral blood. The origin of the receptors is a man aged 50 to 59 with COVID-19, enrolled during active disease.

This chain joins TRBV7-9 and TRBJ2-1; 10 bases fit TRBD2. The germline V gene has CDR1 SEHNR and CDR2 FQNEAQ (reference sequence). The CDR3 consists of 16 residues. Unmatched junction bases numbered 2, after V lost 0 bases and J lost 3 bases. In DNA form, the CDR3 reads TGTGCCAGCAGCTTAGCCCTAGCGGGAGTCTACAATGAGCAGTTCTTC. This encodes CASSLALAGVYNEQFF.

The CDR3 DNA sequence: TGTGCCAGCTCACCCCAAGGGGCCACTGGTCTCGATGAGCAGTTCTTC. As protein: CASSPQGATGLDEQFF. The rearrangement links TRBV18 to TRBJ2-1; TRBD1 might be the D (5 bases). The CDR3 contains 16 residues. Germline CDR1 is KGHSH and CDR2 is LQKENI. The ends were cut back, 3 bases at V and 8 bases at J, with 20 bases in the middle.

V is TRBV27 and J is TRBJ2-1; D might be TRBD1 (6 bases). The CDR3 covers 14 residues. The germline V and J ends were trimmed by 6 bases and 7 bases, with 16 bases remaining between them. Germline V gene sequence: CDR1 MNHEY, CDR2 SMNVEV (reference sequence). CDR3 loop: CASSFFLRGNEQFF. The CDR3 DNA sequence: TGTGCCAGCAGCTTCTTTTTGAGGGGGAATGAGCAGTTCTTC.

The chain combines TRBV5-8 with TRBJ1-3, with 8 bases fitting TRBD1. Trimming removed 5 bases from V and 4 bases from J; junction bases left unmatched: 5. The CDR3 runs to 14 residues. CDR1 is SGHTS, CDR2 YDEGEE, per germline. CDR3 region: CASSFRTGGNTIYF. CDR3 DNA: TGTGCCAGCAGTTTTCGGACAGGGGGAAACACCATATATTTT.

CDR3 in amino acids: CASSPGSTGTRGFNEQFF. CDR3 DNA: TGTGCCAGCAGTCCCGGTTCGACCGGGACTAGAGGTTTCAATGAGCAGTTCTTC. This chain joins TRBV28 and TRBJ2-1, with 8 nucleotides matching TRBD2. Losses at the gene ends were 5 bases for V and 6 bases for J; bases not matched to a gene: 18. CDR3 size: 18 residues. Looked up from germline, CDR1 is MDHEN and CDR2 is SYDVKM.

The gene calls are TRBV5-4 and TRBJ2-3; 8 nucleotides line up with TRBD2. Trimming cost V 3 bases and J 0 bases; bases outside gene matches: 15. CDR1 and CDR2 (germline): SGHNT, YYREEE (reference sequence). This CDR3 spans 19 amino acids. In DNA, the CDR3 is TGTGCCAGCAGCTCACCTACAGGCGGCCTAGCGGGTAGCACAGATACGCAGTATTTT. The encoded protein is CASSSPTGGLAGSTDTQYF.

This chain connects TRBV29-1 to TRBJ1-2; 10 nucleotides agree with TRBD1. This CDR3 region has 14 residues. The germline V gene encodes CDR1 SQVTM and CDR2 ANQGSEA. The trim removed 3 bases at V and 5 bases at J, leaving 6 bases unmatched. CDR3 nucleotide sequence: TGCAGCGTTGAGCGAGGACAGGGGGTTTATGGCTACACCTTC. It yields the protein CSVERGQGVYGYTF.

The CDR3 protein is CASRILASHTGELFF. As DNA, the CDR3 is TGTGCCAGCAGAATCTTAGCGTCTCACACCGGGGAGCTGTTTTTT. The chain employs TRBV7-2 and TRBJ2-2, with a tentative D call TRBD2 (5 bases). The V and J ends lost 6 bases and 3 bases respectively, with 14 bases between them. From germline, CDR1 is SGHTA and CDR2 FQGNSA. This CDR3 comprises 15 residues.

The chain employs TRBV30 and TRBJ2-3; maybe TRBD2 (7 bases). Trimming shortened V by 0 bases and J by 6 bases, and 13 bases separated the two germline ends. This CDR3 has 14 residues. Germline V lookup: CDR1 GTSNPN, CDR2 SVGIG (reference sequence). CDR3 sequence reads: CAWSVGGGADTQYF. CDR3 sequence (DNA): TGTGCCTGGAGTGTAGGAGGGGGGGCGGATACGCAGTATTTT. Filled out from reference TRBV30 and TRBJ2-3, the complete variable domain reads SQTIHQWPATLVQPVGSPLSLECTVEGTSNPNLYWYRQAAGRGLQLLFYSVGIGQISSEVPQNLSASRPQDRQFILSSKKLLLSDSGFYLCAWSVGGGADTQYFGPGTRLTVL.

This clone appeared once. The V and J genes are TRBV19 and TRBJ2-2; 9 bases are a match to TRBD2. V shed 7 bases and J 2 bases; nucleotides not matched to a gene: 2. This CDR3 spans 14 amino acids. Germline lookup yields CDR1 LNHDA and CDR2 SQIVND (reference sequence). In nucleotides, the CDR3 is TGTGCCAGTATTAGCGGGAGTAACACCGGGGAGCTGTTTTTT. Protein: CASISGSNTGELFF.

The CDR3 bases are TGTGCCAGCTCATCAACCGGGACGGCTCTCAAGAGGGGGGGCTACACCTTC. It is translated as CASSSTGTALKRGGYTF. The chain uses TRBV18 and TRBJ1-2, with D perhaps matching TRBD1 (6 bases). This CDR3 contains 17 residues. The V end lost 5 bases, the J end lost 8 bases, and 27 bases lay between the germline ends. Germline V gene lookup returns CDR1 KGHSH and CDR2 LQKENI.

This chain connects TRBV5-1 to TRBJ1-1, with D perhaps TRBD1 (6 bases). Germline CDR1 and CDR2: SGHRS and YFSETQ. The CDR3 has 14 amino acids. V was pared by 3 bases and J by 1 base, with 10 bases between. The CDR3, as DNA: TGCGCCAGCAGCTGGGGGACAAGGAACACTGAAGCTTTCTTT. Its translation is CASSWGTRNTEAFF.

The V call is TRBV5-1, the J call TRBJ2-7; maybe TRBD1 (7 bases). Germline CDR1 and CDR2: SGHRS and YFSETQ. Trimming shortened V by 0 bases and J by 2 bases, and 12 bases separated the two germline ends. The CDR3 loop spans 15 amino acids. The CDR3 loop reads CASSLEGRGAYEQYF. CDR3 nucleotide sequence: TGCGCCAGCAGCTTGGAGGGCAGGGGGGCCTACGAGCAGTACTTC.

This clone was recorded once. The gene calls are TRBV29-1 and TRBJ1-2; D is possibly TRBD1 (5 bases). The CDR3 has 12 amino acids. The germline gives CDR1 SQVTM, CDR2 ANQGSEA. V was cut by 8 bases and J by 8 bases, with 18 bases left in between. CDR3 region: CSYDQGFEGYTF. The CDR3 coding sequence is TGCAGCTACGATCAGGGTTTTGAGGGCTACACCTTC.

The V and J genes are TRBV7-9 and TRBJ1-3; D gene uncertain. The length of the CDR3 is 17 residues. With 5 bases removed from V and 0 bases from J, the gap between germline ends came to 17 bases. Germline CDR1 is SEHNR and CDR2 is FQNEAQ (reference sequence). CDR3 in amino acids: CASSPPGYKLSGNTIYF. The CDR3 DNA follows: TGTGCCAGCAGCCCCCCGGGGTATAAACTCTCTGGAAACACCATATATTTT.